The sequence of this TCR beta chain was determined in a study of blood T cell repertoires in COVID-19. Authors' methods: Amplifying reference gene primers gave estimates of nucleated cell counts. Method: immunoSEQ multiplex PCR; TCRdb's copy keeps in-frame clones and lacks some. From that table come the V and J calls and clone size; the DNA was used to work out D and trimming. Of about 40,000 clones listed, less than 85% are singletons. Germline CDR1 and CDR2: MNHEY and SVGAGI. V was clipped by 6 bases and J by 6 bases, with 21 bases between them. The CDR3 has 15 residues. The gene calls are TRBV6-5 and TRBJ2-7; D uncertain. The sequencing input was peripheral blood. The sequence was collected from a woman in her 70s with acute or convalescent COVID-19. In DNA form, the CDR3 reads TGTGCCAGCAGCCCCACTATAGGATCCCCTCTCGAGCAGTACTTC. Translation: CASSPTIGSPLEQYF.